Following are 14 T cell receptor beta chains from one sample sequenced in a study of blood T cell repertoires in COVID-19. TCRdb's copy holds only in-frame clones and misses some; the assay was immunoSEQ multiplex PCR. Among about 260,000 clones listed, around 87% were seen once. The sequenced sample consisted of peripheral blood. The source of these receptors is a woman between 55 and 75 years old with COVID-19, enrolled during active disease.

This clone was seen a handful of times. The chain couples TRBV6-5 to TRBJ2-2, with D possibly being TRBD1 (6 bases). Germline V gene sequence: CDR1 MNHEY, CDR2 SVGAGI. This CDR3 region has 15 residues. Trimming took off 5 bases at V and 6 bases at J, with 16 bases between the two ends. The CDR3 DNA follows: TGTGCCAGCAGTCCACCGACAGGCTTGTCCGGGGAGCTGTTTTTT. It specifies CASSPPTGLSGELFF.

This sequence joins TRBV29-1 and TRBJ1-3, with D perhaps TRBD1 (6 bases). There are 13 residues in the CDR3. Germline V lookup: CDR1 SQVTM, CDR2 ANQGSEA. The V end was cut by 2 bases, the J end by 9 bases, with 14 bases between. Here the CDR3 reads CSVELDSLGTIYF. Here the CDR3 DNA reads TGCAGCGTTGAACTGGACAGTTTGGGCACCATATATTTT.

V usage is TRBV19 and J usage is TRBJ1-1; no clear D gene. Germline CDR1 LNHDA, CDR2 SQIVND (reference sequence). This CDR3 is 13 amino acids long. V was shortened by 5 bases and J by 1 base, with 8 bases between the two germline ends. CDR3 bases: TGTGCCAGTAGTCCTTACACGAACACTGAAGCTTTCTTT. It encodes CASSPYTNTEAFF.

The CDR3 is CASSLGQAPVGGYTF. The CDR3 DNA is TGTGCCAGCAGCCTGGGACAGGCCCCCGTCGGCGGCTACACCTTC. The rearrangement links TRBV6-2 or TRBV6-3 to TRBJ1-2, with 8 nucleotides matching TRBD1. The CDR3 loop spans 15 amino acids. V shed 6 bases, J shed 8 bases, and the junction held 14 bases outside the gene matches. Germline CDR1 MNHEY, CDR2 SVGEGT.

The genes are TRBV24-1 and TRBJ2-5, with D perhaps matching TRBD1 (6 bases). V was clipped by 10 bases and J by 1 base, with 12 bases between them. Looked up from germline, CDR1 is KGHDR and CDR2 is SFDVKD. This CDR3 contains 13 residues. This CDR3 is CATGAVTQETQYF. CDR3 sequence (DNA): TGTGCCACGGGGGCGGTGACCCAAGAGACCCAGTACTTC.

The genes are TRBV4-3 and TRBJ1-1; no definite D call. The CDR3 length is 13 residues. Between the trimmed V and J ends, which lost 3 bases and 8 bases, there was a span of 13 bases. The V gene's germline CDR1 is LGHNA and CDR2 YSLEER. The CDR3 DNA sequence: TGCGCCAGCAGCCAGAGATCACCGGGAGAAGCTTTCTTT. This codes for CASSQRSPGEAFF.

The rearrangement links TRBV7-2 to TRBJ1-2; 10 bases align to TRBD1. Germline V CDR1 and CDR2: SGHTA, FQGNSA. This CDR3 is 14 amino acids long. With V trimmed by 5 bases and J by 8 bases, 8 bases remained unmatched. The DNA for the CDR3 is TGTGCCAGCAGCCGCCGGGACAGGGGCAGCGGCTACACCTTC. It translates to CASSRRDRGSGYTF.

The sample holds one count of this clone. The chain links TRBV7-6 to TRBJ1-1; D unclear. This CDR3 has 13 amino acids. CDR1 is SGHVS, CDR2 FNYEAQ, per germline. V lost 5 bases to trimming and J lost 4 bases, with 11 bases between them. CDR3 sequence reads: CASSQGGSTEAFF. The CDR3, as DNA: TGTGCCAGCAGCCAAGGAGGAAGCACTGAAGCTTTCTTT.

This clone was counted between two and nine times. This chain connects TRBV6-5 to TRBJ1-2, with TRBD1 matching over 7 bases. The CDR3 is made up of 14 amino acids. Unmatched junction bases numbered 4, after V lost 2 bases and J lost 4 bases. The V gene's germline CDR1 is MNHEY and CDR2 SVGAGI. In nucleotides, the CDR3 is TGTGCCAGCAGTTACGTCCAGGGGGGCTATGGCTACACCTTC. Translating it yields CASSYVQGGYGYTF.

Regarding this clone: Because it lacks the conserved phenylalanine or tryptophan at the end, this CDR3 is likely a read error. The DNA is left out, because the CDR3 cannot be placed on it with certainty; the CDR3 is given as TCRdb lists it. This sequence joins TRBV21-1 and TRBJ2-7; TRBD1 reflects the table's D call only, with no check against the DNA. TRBV21-1 is a recognized pseudogene. Termini included, the CDR3 measures 11 amino acids. CDR3 region: CASSKRFPWGR.

The rearrangement uses TRBV30 and TRBJ1-5; 8 bases fit TRBD1. Germline-derived CDR1 and CDR2 are GTSNPN and SVGIG (reference sequence). V was clipped by 3 bases and J by 3 bases; unmatched bases: 7. The CDR3 has 15 residues. This CDR3 is CAWRSGQGINQPQHF. DNA of the CDR3: TGTGCCTGGAGATCCGGACAGGGCATCAATCAGCCCCAGCATTTT.

The sample holds one count of this clone. This chain joins TRBV4-2 and TRBJ1-2; D is perhaps TRBD1 (5 bases). V was trimmed by 1 base and J by 1 base, leaving 7 bases between them. CDR3 length equals 14 residues. Germline CDR1 LGHNA, CDR2 YNFKEQ. The CDR3 sequence: CASSQGQLNYGYTF. In DNA, the CDR3 is TGTGCCAGCAGCCAAGGACAGCTTAACTATGGCTACACCTTC.

The CDR3 DNA sequence: TGTGCCAGCAGCTTTTATATGGGCAGACCGAACACTGAAGCTTTCTTT. As protein: CASSFYMGRPNTEAFF. The chain joins TRBV7-2 to TRBJ1-1; D unclear. The CDR3 sequence is 16 residues long. Germline CDR1 SGHTA, CDR2 FQGNSA. The V and J ends lost 3 bases and 1 base respectively, with 15 bases between them. Complete variable domain (other parts from reference TRBV7-2 and TRBJ1-1): GAGVSQSPSNKVTEKGKDVELRCDPISGHTALYWYRQSLGQGLEFLIYFQGNSAPDKSGLPSDRFSAERTGGSVSTLTIQRTQQEDSAVYLCASSFYMGRPNTEAFFGQGTRLTVV.

The genes are TRBV19 and TRBJ1-5; D ambiguous. Germline values: CDR1 LNHDA, CDR2 SQIVND (reference sequence). V dropped 6 bases and J dropped 0 bases, with 9 bases sitting between them. The CDR3 length is 14 residues. CDR3 coding DNA: TGTGCCAGTAGCGTAGTAGCTAGCAATCAGCCCCAGCATTTT. This translates into CASSVVASNQPQHF.